The clone carrying this T cell receptor beta chain has more than one count but fewer than ten. Original processing notes: Amplifying reference gene primers gave estimates of nucleated cell counts. TCRdb's table, derived via immunoSEQ multiplex PCR, lists solely in-frame clones and lacks some. That table gives V, J and clone size, and the DNA gave D and trimming. The top ten hold roughly 8.6% of the sample, which has over 150,000 clones, 65% to 80% seen once. These data belong to a study of blood T cell repertoires in COVID-19. Overall study: Collection of acute and convalescent COVID-19 samples took place in the United States, Italy and Spain. Sample material is recorded as cDNA or gDNA derived from T cells, B-cell-depleted T cells, or PBMCs.

V lost 3 bases to trimming and J lost 6 bases; unmatched junction nucleotides: 2. Germline V gene data show CDR1 as SGHRS and CDR2 as YFSETQ. CDR3 length: 15 amino acids. This chain uses TRBV5-1 with TRBJ1-6; 11 nucleotides agree with TRBD1. This TCR was recovered from a man between 60 and 75 years old with acute or convalescent COVID-19. Sequenced sample: peripheral blood. The CDR3 spells CASSSGTGGNSPLHF. The DNA of the CDR3 is TGCGCCAGCAGCTCCGGGACAGGGGGTAATTCACCCCTCCACTTT.